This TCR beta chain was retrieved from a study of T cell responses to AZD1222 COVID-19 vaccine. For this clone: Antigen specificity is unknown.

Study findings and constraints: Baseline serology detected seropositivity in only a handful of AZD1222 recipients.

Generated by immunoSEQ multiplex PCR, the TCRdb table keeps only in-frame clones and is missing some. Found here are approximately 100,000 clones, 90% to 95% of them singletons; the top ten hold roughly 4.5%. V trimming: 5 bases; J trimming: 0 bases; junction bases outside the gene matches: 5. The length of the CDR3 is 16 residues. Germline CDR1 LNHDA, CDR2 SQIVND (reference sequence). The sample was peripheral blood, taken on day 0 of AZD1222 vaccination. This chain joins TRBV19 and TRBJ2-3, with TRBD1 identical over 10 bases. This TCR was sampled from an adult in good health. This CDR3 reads CASSSGTGASTDTQYF. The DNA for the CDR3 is TGTGCCAGTAGTTCCGGGACAGGGGCCAGCACAGATACGCAGTATTTT.